This entry features one T cell receptor beta chain sequence. Its antigen is unidentified. This entry comes from a study of PD-1 blockade in mismatch repair-deficient tumors. Study-wide background: Patients had 12 mismatch repair-deficient cancer types, all previously treated and progressing.

Sequencing was performed with immunoSEQ multiplex PCR; in TCRdb, only in-frame clones are kept and a portion is missing. The table lists some 120,000 clones, more than 70% of them singletons. Study-level points and caveats: After pembrolizumab, tumor-resident clones rose rapidly, then generally contracted before radiologic responses.

Germline V CDR1 and CDR2: MGHRA, YSYEKL. V gave up 4 bases and J gave up 9 bases; unmatched junction bases: 12. The CDR3 length is 16 residues. All patients were mismatch repair deficient, assessed by either PCR or immunohistochemistry. TCRs were sequenced from a few patients responding to pembrolizumab. Sequencing was performed on peripheral blood, taken almost 74 weeks after starting pembrolizumab. This sequence was found in an adult with mismatch repair-deficient cancer. The chain carries TRBV4-1 and TRBJ2-6; 7 nucleotides agree with TRBD1. This chain's CDR3 is CASSRRGQGDVNVLTF. CDR3 DNA sequence: TGCGCCAGCAGCCGAAGAGGTCAGGGGGACGTCAACGTCCTGACTTTC.